This T cell receptor beta chain derives from a study of radiotherapy plus CTLA-4 blockade in lung cancer. Study in general: Among patients, over 15% showed objective responses, and approximately 31% had disease control. Study conclusions and caveats: The authors reported that early blood T cell clone dynamics, with interferon-beta, best predicted response. Some TCR clones had been derived from tumors. These clones expanded in peripheral blood after radiotherapy plus ipilimumab.

Regarding this clone: Its antigen remains unidentified.

Trimming left V 4 bases short and J 0 bases short, with 4 bases between. CDR1 and CDR2 from the germline V gene are SGHVS and FNYEAQ. This CDR3 spans 12 amino acids. Clones were sequenced by immunoSEQ multiplex PCR, and TCRdb holds only the in-frame ones, with some missing. The repertoire includes some 96,000 clones, around 88% of them detected once, and 4.5% to 5% sits in the top ten. Alongside CTLA-4 blockade with ipilimumab, patients with chemo-refractory metastatic non-small-cell lung cancer received focal radiation. The clonotype originates from a human donor with non-small cell lung cancer that progressed on radiotherapy plus ipilimumab. The sequencing here drew on peripheral blood, taken from a patient treated with radiotherapy plus ipilimumab. The chain links TRBV7-6 to TRBJ2-7; D gene ambiguous. This CDR3 is CASSSPSYEQYF. The CDR3, as DNA: TGTGCCAGCAGCTCCCCCTCCTACGAGCAGTACTTC.